This T cell receptor (beta chain) originates from a study of blood T cells in healthy people across ages. Alongside a J-beta primer mix, a sample-barcoded 5' primer served in a second PCR lasting roughly 6 to 12 cycles. TCRdb reanalysed the 5' RACE reads using MiXCR and keeps one entry per CDR3 protein. The table has just over 1 million distinct CDR3 sequences, roughly 45% seen once; the top ten hold about 20%. Germline V gene data show CDR1 as DFQATT and CDR2 as SNEGSKA (reference sequence). Trimming stripped 3 bases from V and 6 bases from J, with 15 bases between. This CDR3 has 14 amino acids. This receptor was obtained from a woman in her sixties or seventies in good health. V is TRBV20-1 and J is TRBJ2-1, with D perhaps matching TRBD2 (5 bases). The specimen sequenced was blood. CDR3 region: CSASRLTGGNEQFF. In DNA, the CDR3 is TGCAGTGCTAGTAGGCTAACTGGAGGCAATGAGCAGTTCTTC.